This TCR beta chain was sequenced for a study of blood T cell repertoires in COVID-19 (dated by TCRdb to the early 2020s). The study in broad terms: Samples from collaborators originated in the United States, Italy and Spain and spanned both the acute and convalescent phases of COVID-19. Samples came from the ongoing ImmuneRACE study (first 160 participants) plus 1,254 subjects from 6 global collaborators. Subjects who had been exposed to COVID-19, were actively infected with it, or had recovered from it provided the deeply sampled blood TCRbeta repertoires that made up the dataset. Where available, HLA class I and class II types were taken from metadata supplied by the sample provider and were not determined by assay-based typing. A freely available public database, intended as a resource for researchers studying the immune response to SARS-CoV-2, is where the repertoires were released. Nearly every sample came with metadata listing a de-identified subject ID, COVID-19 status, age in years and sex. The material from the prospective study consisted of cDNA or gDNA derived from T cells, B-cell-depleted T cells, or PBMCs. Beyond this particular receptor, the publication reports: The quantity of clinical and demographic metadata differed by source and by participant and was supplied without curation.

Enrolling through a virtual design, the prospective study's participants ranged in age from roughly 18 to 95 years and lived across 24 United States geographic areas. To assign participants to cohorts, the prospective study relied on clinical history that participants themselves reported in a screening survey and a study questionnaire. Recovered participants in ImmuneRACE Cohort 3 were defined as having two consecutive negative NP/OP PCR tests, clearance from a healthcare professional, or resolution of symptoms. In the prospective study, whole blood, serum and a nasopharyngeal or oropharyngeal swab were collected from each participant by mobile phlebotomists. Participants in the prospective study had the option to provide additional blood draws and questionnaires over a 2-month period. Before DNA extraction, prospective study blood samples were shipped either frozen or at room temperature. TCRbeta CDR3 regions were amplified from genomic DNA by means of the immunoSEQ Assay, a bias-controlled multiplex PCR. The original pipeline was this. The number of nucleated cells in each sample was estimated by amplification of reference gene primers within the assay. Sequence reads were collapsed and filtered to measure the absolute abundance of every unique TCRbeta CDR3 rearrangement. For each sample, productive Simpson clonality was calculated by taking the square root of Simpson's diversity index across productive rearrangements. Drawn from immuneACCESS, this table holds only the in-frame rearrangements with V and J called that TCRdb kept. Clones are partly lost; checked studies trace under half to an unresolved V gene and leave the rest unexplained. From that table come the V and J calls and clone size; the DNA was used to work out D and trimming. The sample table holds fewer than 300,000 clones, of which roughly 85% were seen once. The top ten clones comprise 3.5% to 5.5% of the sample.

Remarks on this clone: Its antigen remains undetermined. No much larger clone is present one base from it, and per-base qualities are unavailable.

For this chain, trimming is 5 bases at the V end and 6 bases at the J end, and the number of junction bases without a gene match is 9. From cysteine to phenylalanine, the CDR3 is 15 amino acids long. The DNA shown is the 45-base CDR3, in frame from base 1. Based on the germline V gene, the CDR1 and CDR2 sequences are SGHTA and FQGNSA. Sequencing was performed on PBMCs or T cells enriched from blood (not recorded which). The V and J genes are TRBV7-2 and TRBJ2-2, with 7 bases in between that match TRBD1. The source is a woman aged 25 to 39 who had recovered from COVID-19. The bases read TGTGCCAGCAGCCCCCGACAGGGAAGGGCCGGGGAGCTGTTTTTT. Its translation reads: CASSPRQGRAGELFF. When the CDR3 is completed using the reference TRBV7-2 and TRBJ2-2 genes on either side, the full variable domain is GAGVSQSPSNKVTEKGKDVELRCDPISGHTALYWYRQSLGQGLEFLIYFQGNSAPDKSGLPSDRFSAERTGGSVSTLTIQRTQQEDSAVYLCASSPRQGRAGELFFGEGSRLTVL.